The source of this TCR beta chain is a study of early T cells in non-severe SARS-CoV-2 infection. The CDR3 runs to 16 residues. Germline V gene sequence: CDR1 SQVTM, CDR2 ANQGSEA. J lost 1 base, V lost 3 bases, and 7 bases had no gene match. Each CDR3 protein is one row after TCRdb ran MiXCR on the 5' RACE reads. The profile covers about 50,000 distinct CDR3 sequences, with around 16% appearing a single time and approximately 4% taken by the ten largest. The specimen was whole blood, collected at baseline. The V and J genes are TRBV29-1 and TRBJ2-3; 10 bases match TRBD2. This clonotype was sampled from an adult who was a healthcare worker with PCR-confirmed SARS-CoV-2 infection or an uninfected control (not recorded which). CDR3: CSVDGLGTSGTDTQYF. The CDR3 region has the DNA TGCAGCGTTGATGGTTTGGGGACTAGCGGCACAGATACGCAGTATTTT.